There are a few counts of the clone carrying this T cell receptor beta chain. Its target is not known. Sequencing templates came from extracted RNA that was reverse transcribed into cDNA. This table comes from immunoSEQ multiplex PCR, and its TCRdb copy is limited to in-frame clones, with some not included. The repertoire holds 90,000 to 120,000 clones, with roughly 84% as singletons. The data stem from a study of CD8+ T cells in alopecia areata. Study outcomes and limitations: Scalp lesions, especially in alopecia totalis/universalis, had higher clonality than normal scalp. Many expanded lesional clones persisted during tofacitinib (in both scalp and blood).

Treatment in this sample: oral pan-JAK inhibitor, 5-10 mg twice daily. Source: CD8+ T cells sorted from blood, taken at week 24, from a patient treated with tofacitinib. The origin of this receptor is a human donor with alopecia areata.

Here the CDR3 DNA reads TGCGCCAGCAGCCAAGAGACTCGGGCCGAGCAGTACTTC. Translation gives CASSQETRAEQYF. The chain recombines TRBV4-3 with TRBJ2-7, with D hard to call. The CDR3 is made up of 13 amino acids. Germline values: CDR1 LGHNA, CDR2 YSLEER. Trimming shortened V by 0 bases and J by 6 bases, and 9 bases separated the two germline ends.